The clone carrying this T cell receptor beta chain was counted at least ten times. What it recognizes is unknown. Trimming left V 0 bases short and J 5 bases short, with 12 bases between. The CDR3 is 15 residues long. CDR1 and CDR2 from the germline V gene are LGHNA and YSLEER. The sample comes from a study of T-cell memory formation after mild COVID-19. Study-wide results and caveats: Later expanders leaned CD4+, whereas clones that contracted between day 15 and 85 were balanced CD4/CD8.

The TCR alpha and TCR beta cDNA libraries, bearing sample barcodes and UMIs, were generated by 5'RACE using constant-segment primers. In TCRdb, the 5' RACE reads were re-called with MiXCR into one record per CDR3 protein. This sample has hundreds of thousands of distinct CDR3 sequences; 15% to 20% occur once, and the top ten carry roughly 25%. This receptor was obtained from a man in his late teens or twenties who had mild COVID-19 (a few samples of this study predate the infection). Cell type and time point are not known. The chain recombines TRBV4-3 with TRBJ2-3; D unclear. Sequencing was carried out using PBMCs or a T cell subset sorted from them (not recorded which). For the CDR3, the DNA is TGCGCCAGCAGCCAAGAGGGGATTACCAGAGATACGCAGTATTTT. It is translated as CASSQEGITRDTQYF.